These 9 T cell receptor beta chains originate from one sample sequenced in a study of human T cells and chemical hapten exposure. Time point: patch test 2, 6 weeks after DPC sensitization. The treatment denotes: therapeutic diphenylcyclopropenone sensitization with weekly scalp DPC. TCRdb itself ran the RACE reads through MiXCR, one entry per CDR3 protein. Here the sample spans about 54,000 distinct CDR3 sequences, about 10% being singletons. The starting material was whole blood, obtained in connection with sensitization to the hapten diphenylcyclopropenone (DPC). These receptor sequences come from a woman in her 50s with alopecia areata. Some clones in this sample may be carry-over from other donors' samples.

In this sample, this clonotype turned up a few times. The rearrangement joins TRBV5-4 to TRBJ2-7; possibly TRBD2 for D (5 bases). Trimming pared 3 bases from V and 6 bases from J, leaving 13 bases between. Per germline, CDR1 SGHNT and CDR2 YYREEE (reference sequence). The CDR3 is 13 residues long. The CDR3 reads CASSSGYGGEQYF. The CDR3 nucleotides are TGTGCCAGCAGCTCGGGGTATGGAGGCGAGCAGTACTTC.

This chain links TRBV28 with TRBJ1-2; 9 positions match TRBD1. V trimming: 6 bases; J trimming: 8 bases; junction bases outside the gene matches: 7. The CDR3 totals 13 residues. Germline V gene lookup returns CDR1 MDHEN and CDR2 SYDVKM. In DNA form, the CDR3 reads TGTGCCAGCAGGCAACAGGGGGCGCAGGGCTACACCTTC. This codes for CASRQQGAQGYTF.

This clonotype was seen a few times. The chain recombines TRBV7-2 with TRBJ1-2; 10 nucleotides align to TRBD1. The V gene's germline CDR1 is SGHTA and CDR2 FQGNSA. CDR3 length: 15 amino acids. The V and J ends lost 5 bases and 8 bases, in that order; junction bases with no gene match: 11. CDR3 region: CASSHPPGQGTGYTF. The CDR3 bases are TGTGCCAGCAGCCACCCCCCGGGACAGGGGACCGGCTACACCTTC.

This clonotype was observed many times. The J gene is TRBJ2-5, the V gene TRBV10-2, with TRBD1 identical over 9 bases. Trimming took 0 bases from V and 2 from J; bases not matched to a gene: 22. CDR1 and CDR2 from the germline V gene are WSHSY and SAAADI. The CDR3 length is 22 residues. The CDR3 DNA is TGCGCCAGCAGTGAGTCGACCGCGGGACAGGGTTTCTCCGGACGGAGACAAGAGACCCAGTACTTC. The encoded protein is CASSESTAGQGFSGRRQETQYF.

This clonotype appeared many times. The chain uses TRBV29-1 and TRBJ1-6; D is uncertain. This CDR3 comprises 12 residues. Germline CDR1 and CDR2: SQVTM and ANQGSEA. The V and J ends lost 7 bases and 13 bases respectively, with 17 bases between them. CDR3 in DNA: TGCAGCGACGGGCCGCTCGTTGGGCCCCTCCACTTT. Encoded protein: CSDGPLVGPLHF.

This clonotype was detected ten times or more. The rearrangement uses TRBV5-6 and TRBJ2-2; maybe TRBD2 (5 bases). The germline V gene encodes CDR1 SGHDT and CDR2 YYEEEE. The CDR3 is 15 residues long. V was clipped by 0 bases and J by 6 bases, with 12 bases between them. Here the CDR3 DNA reads TGTGCCAGCAGCTTGGGCGGGTCGTCCCCCGGGGAGCTGTTTTTT. Its protein product is CASSLGGSSPGELFF.

J is TRBJ2-7 and V is TRBV5-1; 10 bases are shared with TRBD2. The V gene end was trimmed by 0 bases and the J gene end by 5 bases; junction bases not matched to a gene: 5. The CDR3 is 15 amino acids. Per germline, CDR1 SGHRS and CDR2 YFSETQ. The CDR3 DNA is TGCGCCAGCAGCTTGGAGGGACTAGCGACGAACGAGCAGTACTTC. Translating it yields CASSLEGLATNEQYF.

The chain recombines TRBV18 with TRBJ1-6; D not resolved. The CDR3 is 14 residues long. The V gene's germline CDR1 is KGHSH and CDR2 LQKENI. V lost 2 bases and J 8 bases, leaving 10 bases between the germline ends. The CDR3 here is CASSPDRGYSPLHF. The CDR3 bases are TGTGCCAGCTCACCAGATCGGGGTTATTCACCCCTCCACTTT. Full variable domain (outside the CDR3, taken from reference TRBV18 and TRBJ1-6): NAGVMQNPRHLVRRRGQEARLRCSPMKGHSHVYWYRQLPEEGLKFMVYLQKENIIDESGMPKERFSAEFPKEGPSILRIQQVVRGDSAAYFCASSPDRGYSPLHFGNGTRLTVT.

V is TRBV6-5 and J is TRBJ2-2; weak D call: TRBD1 (5 bases). CDR3 length: 15 residues. From germline, CDR1 is MNHEY and CDR2 SVGAGI. Deletions cut 10 bases from V and 1 base from J, with 16 bases between. In DNA form, the CDR3 reads TGTGCCACCGGAGTCCAGGGTTTGAACACCGGGGAGCTGTTTTTT. Its translation is CATGVQGLNTGELFF.